Detailed here is one T cell receptor beta chain. Trimming cost V 5 bases and J 1 base; bases outside gene matches: 7. The CDR3 contains 16 residues. Germline V gene lookup returns CDR1 MDHEN and CDR2 SYDVKM. This sample stems from a study of blood T cell repertoires in COVID-19. Study information: The cDNA or gDNA used as material had been derived from T cells, B-cell-depleted T cells, or PBMCs.

Clones were read by immunoSEQ multiplex PCR, and TCRdb kept only the in-frame ones, dropping some. The sample lists about 300,000 clones, 85% occurring once. The sequence came from a woman between 25 and 40 years old who had been exposed to COVID-19. The sequenced sample was PBMCs or T cells enriched from blood (not recorded which). The V call is TRBV28, the J call TRBJ1-4; 7 bases map to TRBD1. CDR3 nucleotide sequence: TGTGCCAGCAGTACCCCACGGACAGGAACTAATGAAAAACTGTTTTTT. Translation gives CASSTPRTGTNEKLFF.